These 25 T cell receptor beta chains were sequenced from one sample in a study of cytomegalovirus exposure and HLA in healthy donors. Assay used: immunoSEQ multiplex PCR; TCRdb lists only in-frame clones, some missing. The sample has 130,000 or so clones; around 89% are singletons. The sequenced sample was PBMCs. The origin of the receptors is a woman under 40 in good health and CMV-seropositive.

The rearrangement uses TRBV13 and TRBJ2-3, with 8 bases aligning to TRBD2. CDR1 is PRHDT and CDR2 is FYEKMQ in the germline V gene (reference sequence). The ends lost 5 bases at V and 5 bases at J; junction bases unmatched: 3. The CDR3 covers 13 residues. The CDR3 region is CASSPAGGDTQYF. The CDR3 nucleotides read TGTGCCAGCAGCCCCGCGGGGGGAGATACGCAGTATTTT.

CDR3 nucleotide sequence: TGTGCCAGCAGCTTACCGGGACAGGGCTATGGCTACACCTTC. The encoded protein is CASSLPGQGYGYTF. The rearrangement links TRBV5-6 to TRBJ1-2; 9 bases match TRBD1. The CDR3 consists of 14 residues. CDR1 SGHDT and CDR2 YYEEEE come from the germline V gene. V shed 2 bases, J shed 4 bases, and the junction held 3 bases outside the gene matches.

V gene TRBV28 combines with J gene TRBJ2-5; 7 bases map to TRBD1. CDR1 is MDHEN, CDR2 SYDVKM, per germline. The CDR3 sequence is 14 residues long. Trimming at V came to 6 bases and at J to 3 bases, leaving 7 bases not matched to a gene. Here the CDR3 DNA reads TGTGCCAGCAGCCGCCGGGACAGAAAAGAGACCCAGTACTTC. Its translation is CASSRRDRKETQYF.

The chain links TRBV7-2 to TRBJ1-1; weak D call: TRBD1 (6 bases). CDR1 SGHTA and CDR2 FQGNSA come from the germline V gene. V was clipped by 1 base and J by 4 bases, with 13 bases between them. This CDR3 is 15 amino acids long. As DNA, the CDR3 is TGTGCCAGCAGCTTAGGAACAGGGATCGGCACTGAAGCTTTCTTT. Residues: CASSLGTGIGTEAFF. Looking up the rest from reference TRBV7-2 and TRBJ1-1 gives the full variable domain: GAGVSQSPSNKVTEKGKDVELRCDPISGHTALYWYRQSLGQGLEFLIYFQGNSAPDKSGLPSDRFSAERTGGSVSTLTIQRTQQEDSAVYLCASSLGTGIGTEAFFGQGTRLTVV.

This sequence joins TRBV4-1 and TRBJ1-6; D call uncertain. The V and J ends lost 4 bases and 6 bases respectively, with 7 bases between them. Germline V gene lookup returns CDR1 MGHRA and CDR2 YSYEKL. This CDR3 is built from 13 residues. CDR3 in DNA: TGCGCCAGCAGCCGCGATACTAATTCACCCCTCCACTTT. It encodes CASSRDTNSPLHF.

The V gene is TRBV29-1, the J gene TRBJ2-1, with unresolved D. V shed 8 bases and J shed 1 base, with 18 bases lying between them. Germline V gene sequence: CDR1 SQVTM, CDR2 ANQGSEA. This CDR3 region has 15 residues. CDR3 amino acids: CSSSPQASSYNEQFF. The CDR3 DNA reads as TGCAGCTCCTCCCCCCAAGCTTCGTCCTACAATGAGCAGTTCTTC.

V is TRBV5-1 and J is TRBJ2-3; TRBD2 is a possible D gene (5 bases). Trimming left V 4 bases short and J 5 bases short, with 8 bases between. In germline, CDR1 is SGHRS, CDR2 YFSETQ. This CDR3 contains 12 residues. In DNA form, the CDR3 reads TGCGCCAGCAGCACCGAGGGAGATACGCAGTATTTT. The encoded protein is CASSTEGDTQYF.

CDR3 nucleotide sequence: TGTGCCAGCAGCCCCTGGGGGCGGGCGGGAGTAACAGATACGCAGTATTTT. This encodes CASSPWGRAGVTDTQYF. The chain links TRBV2 to TRBJ2-3; possibly TRBD2 for D (7 bases). V gave up 6 bases and J gave up 3 bases, with 22 bases separating them. The CDR3 consists of 17 residues. Looked up from germline, CDR1 is SNHLY and CDR2 is FYNNEI.

This chain uses TRBV13 with TRBJ1-5, with D unclear. The V gene lost 0 bases and the J gene lost 3 bases, with 9 bases spanning the gap. CDR1 is PRHDT, CDR2 FYEKMQ, per germline (reference sequence). This CDR3 is built from 15 residues. The CDR3 region is CASSLGTGYNQPQHF. The CDR3, as DNA: TGTGCCAGCAGCTTAGGCACGGGGTACAATCAGCCCCAGCATTTT. The full variable domain, with the rest looked up from reference TRBV13 and TRBJ1-5, is AAGVIQSPRHLIKEKRETATLKCYPIPRHDTVYWYQQGPGQDPQFLISFYEKMQSDKGSIPDRFSAQQFSDYHSELNMSSLELGDSALYFCASSLGTGYNQPQHFGDGTRLSIL.

The V call is TRBV5-1, the J call TRBJ1-4; 8 bases are a match to TRBD1. V lost 2 bases and J lost 5; bases outside the gene matches: 2. The length of the CDR3 is 14 residues. Germline V gives CDR1 SGHRS, CDR2 YFSETQ. The CDR3 loop is CASSLQGDNEKLFF. CDR3 DNA sequence: TGCGCCAGCAGCTTACAGGGGGACAATGAAAAACTGTTTTTT.

The rearrangement joins TRBV7-9 to TRBJ2-1, with 7 bases that match TRBD1. V was pared by 5 bases and J by 4 bases, with 8 bases of the junction left unmatched. Germline V lookup: CDR1 SEHNR, CDR2 FQNEAQ (reference sequence). CDR3 length equals 15 residues. CDR3 sequence (DNA): TGTGCCAGCAGCGGTCGACAGGGACCGTACAATGAGCAGTTCTTC. It yields the protein CASSGRQGPYNEQFF.

The chain couples TRBV5-6 to TRBJ2-1, with unresolved D. The V gene lost 0 bases and the J gene lost 10 bases, with 8 bases spanning the gap. CDR1 and CDR2 from the germline V gene are SGHDT and YYEEEE. CDR3 size: 12 residues. The CDR3: CASSLGGVEQFF. The DNA of the CDR3 is TGTGCCAGCAGCTTGGGCGGAGTCGAGCAGTTCTTC. Filled out from reference TRBV5-6 and TRBJ2-1, the complete variable domain reads DAGVTQSPTHLIKTRGQQVTLRCSPKSGHDTVSWYQQALGQGPQFIFQYYEEEERQRGNFPDRFSGHQFPNYSSELNVNALLLGDSALYLCASSLGGVEQFFGPGTRLTVL.

This chain links TRBV5-4 with TRBJ2-1; TRBD2 agrees at 9 bases. In germline, CDR1 is SGHNT, CDR2 YYREEE (reference sequence). This CDR3 comprises 16 residues. The V and J ends lost 5 bases and 7 bases, in that order; junction bases with no gene match: 13. The CDR3 reads CASSAPTSGPLNEQFF. The CDR3 nucleotides read TGTGCCAGCAGTGCCCCCACTAGCGGGCCGCTGAATGAGCAGTTCTTC. The full variable domain, its missing parts supplied by reference TRBV5-4 and TRBJ2-1, is ETGVTQSPTHLIKTRGQQVTLRCSSQSGHNTVSWYQQALGQGPQFIFQYYREEENGRGNFPPRFSGLQFPNYSSELNVNALELDDSALYLCASSAPTSGPLNEQFFGPGTRLTVL.

The V gene is TRBV4-1, the J gene TRBJ2-1, with 7 bases identical to TRBD2. The CDR3 consists of 14 residues. V shed 4 bases and J 3 bases; nucleotides not matched to a gene: 3. In germline, CDR1 is MGHRA, CDR2 YSYEKL. The CDR3 DNA reads as TGCGCCAGCAGCCCTAGCGGAGACTACAATGAGCAGTTCTTC. Translating it yields CASSPSGDYNEQFF.

This chain joins TRBV5-1 and TRBJ1-2; D might be TRBD1 (6 bases). Germline V gene data show CDR1 as SGHRS and CDR2 as YFSETQ. This CDR3 is 15 amino acids long. V was shortened by 6 bases and J by 6 bases, with 21 bases between the two germline ends. CDR3 sequence reads: CASTRSPGGEDGYTF. The CDR3, as DNA: TGCGCCAGCACGCGATCCCCGGGGGGCGAAGATGGCTACACCTTC.

This chain connects TRBV5-1 to TRBJ1-2; 9 bases agree with TRBD1. The CDR3 has 14 amino acids. With V trimmed by 1 base and J by 6 bases, 4 bases remained unmatched. Germline V lookup: CDR1 SGHRS, CDR2 YFSETQ. CDR3 sequence: CASSLWTGVDGYTF. The DNA for the CDR3 is TGCGCCAGCAGCTTGTGGACAGGGGTGGATGGCTACACCTTC.

V and J are TRBV27 and TRBJ2-5, with 7 nucleotides matching TRBD2. CDR1 MNHEY and CDR2 SMNVEV come from the germline V gene (reference sequence). This CDR3 contains 14 residues. Trimming removed 5 bases from V and 1 base from J; junction bases left unmatched: 4. The CDR3 nucleotides are TGTGCCAGCAGTCGCGCGGGAGTCCAAGAGACCCAGTACTTC. It is translated as CASSRAGVQETQYF.

This clone turned up a few times. The chain carries TRBV5-6 and TRBJ2-7; 7 bases align to TRBD1. CDR3 size: 14 residues. Germline V gene sequence: CDR1 SGHDT, CDR2 YYEEEE. The V segment lost 0 bases and the J segment 6 bases; nucleotides outside the gene matches: 6. CDR3 coding DNA: TGTGCCAGCAGCTTGGGGCGGACAGGACCCGAGCAGTACTTC. Its translation is CASSLGRTGPEQYF.

This chain joins TRBV5-1 and TRBJ2-7; 9 positions agree with TRBD2. Germline V gene data show CDR1 as SGHRS and CDR2 as YFSETQ. J was trimmed by 0 bases and V by 2 bases; bases with no gene match: 3. This CDR3 comprises 15 residues. The CDR3 DNA sequence: TGCGCCAGCAGCTTAGGTAGCGGGAGCTCCTACGAGCAGTACTTC. Amino acid sequence: CASSLGSGSSYEQYF.

The chain couples TRBV2 to TRBJ2-1, with 11 bases identical to TRBD2. The V gene end was trimmed by 6 bases and the J gene end by 0 bases; junction bases not matched to a gene: 4. The CDR3 has 16 residues. Germline V lookup: CDR1 SNHLY, CDR2 FYNNEI. The CDR3 nucleotides are TGTGCCAGCAGAGGGACTAGCGGTTTCTCCTACAATGAGCAGTTCTTC. It yields the protein CASRGTSGFSYNEQFF. The whole variable domain, remainder taken from reference TRBV2 and TRBJ2-1, is EPEVTQTPSHQVTQMGQEVILRCVPISNHLYFYWYRQILGQKVEFLVSFYNNEISEKSEIFDDQFSVERPDGSNFTLKIRSTKLEDSAMYFCASRGTSGFSYNEQFFGPGTRLTVL.

The chain employs TRBV4-2 and TRBJ1-1; the D gene is possibly TRBD1 (5 bases). Trimming stripped 3 bases from V and 0 bases from J, with 11 bases between. Germline V gives CDR1 LGHNA, CDR2 YNFKEQ. This CDR3 contains 15 residues. DNA for the CDR3: TGTGCCAGCAGCCACGCGGGACGGATGAACACTGAAGCTTTCTTT. Its protein product is CASSHAGRMNTEAFF.

This sequence joins TRBV7-3 and TRBJ2-1, with 7 bases fitting TRBD2. CDR1 and CDR2 from the germline V gene are SGHTA and FQGTGA. This CDR3 is built from 15 residues. V lost 5 bases to trimming and J lost 5 bases; unmatched junction nucleotides: 9. This chain's CDR3 is CASSQGASGDNEQFF. CDR3 DNA sequence: TGTGCCAGCAGCCAAGGGGCTAGCGGCGACAATGAGCAGTTCTTC.

The chain employs TRBV7-2 and TRBJ2-7; maybe TRBD1 (5 bases). The V gene lost 1 base and the J gene lost 2 bases, with 9 bases spanning the gap. The CDR3 consists of 14 residues. CDR1 and CDR2 from the germline V gene are SGHTA and FQGNSA. In nucleotides, the CDR3 is TGTGCCAGCAGCTTAGGGGGCAGCACCTACGAGCAGTACTTC. It specifies CASSLGGSTYEQYF.

This clone was observed many times. Other nucleotide sequences from this sample produce the same CDR3. The rearrangement joins TRBV18 to TRBJ2-1; 11 bases align to TRBD2. Germline CDR1 KGHSH, CDR2 LQKENI. The CDR3 totals 15 residues. The V and J ends lost 4 bases and 7 bases, in that order; junction bases with no gene match: 6. The CDR3 DNA reads as TGTGCCAGCTCACTTGGACTAGCGGGTCGTAATGAGCAGTTCTTC. Its protein product is CASSLGLAGRNEQFF. Filled out from reference TRBV18 and TRBJ2-1, the complete variable domain reads NAGVMQNPRHLVRRRGQEARLRCSPMKGHSHVYWYRQLPEEGLKFMVYLQKENIIDESGMPKERFSAEFPKEGPSILRIQQVVRGDSAAYFCASSLGLAGRNEQFFGPGTRLTVL.

V is TRBV10-2 and J is TRBJ2-2; TRBD2 might be the D (7 bases). V was trimmed by 6 bases and J by 4 bases, leaving 18 bases between them. The CDR3 runs 16 residues. CDR1 and CDR2 from the germline V gene are WSHSY and SAAADI. The CDR3 DNA follows: TGCGCCAGCAGAATCCGGCAGGGAGGGGGCACCGGGGAGCTGTTTTTT. It specifies CASRIRQGGGTGELFF.